These T cell receptor beta chains were read from a single sample in a study of blood T cell repertoires in COVID-19. Sequencing was performed with immunoSEQ multiplex PCR; in TCRdb, only in-frame clones are kept and a portion is missing. The table includes 200,000 to 300,000 clones, about 87% detected once. Sequenced input: peripheral blood. The receptors here all came from a woman aged 55-69 years with COVID-19, enrolled during active disease. Each CDR3 is given with its conserved first and last residue. A D gene is named only where the DNA matches it firmly. A clone size is listed for some rows: how often the clone was seen (once, few, many), or a class if it is expanded.

j_call	v_call	clone_size	d_call	cdr3_nt	cdr3_aa
TRBJ1-6	TRBV5-4	NA	NA	TGTGCCAGCAGCTTATTCTGCAGGGGTTCACCCCTCCACTTT	CASSLFCRGSPLHF
TRBJ1-2	TRBV6-5	NA	TRBD1	TGTGCCAGCAGTTACTCGATTTCAGGGGGTTATGGCTACACCTTC	CASSYSISGGYGYTF
TRBJ2-3	TRBV11-2	NA	NA	TGTGCCAGCAGCTTCGGGATTAGCACAGATACGCAGTATTTT	CASSFGISTDTQYF
TRBJ2-3	TRBV4-1	NA	NA	TGCGCCAGCAGCCAAGTCCCCGGGATCACAGATACGCAGTATTTT	CASSQVPGITDTQYF
TRBJ1-2	TRBV27	NA	TRBD1	TGTGCCAGCAGTCTAGGACAGGGGGCGGGTAACTATGGCTACACCTTC	CASSLGQGAGNYGYTF
TRBJ2-7	TRBV5-6	few	TRBD2	TGTGCCAGCAGCTTGTATAGCGGGAGTTCCTACGAGCAGTACTTC	CASSLYSGSSYEQYF
TRBJ1-1	TRBV9	NA	TRBD1	TGTGCCAGCAGCGTAGGGGCAGGGGGCGCGACGAGTGAAGCTTTCTTT	CASSVGAGGATSEAFF
TRBJ1-2	TRBV5-1	NA	NA	TGCGCCAGCAGCTTGGAGCGGCAGGGGATGCTCACTAACTATGGCTACACCTTC	CASSLERQGMLTNYGYTF
TRBJ1-5	TRBV6-2/TRBV6-3	few	TRBD1	TGTGCCAGCAGTTACACAGGGGGATATAGCAATCAGCCCCAGCATTTT	CASSYTGGYSNQPQHF
TRBJ1-2	TRBV3-1/TRBV3-2	NA	NA	TGTGCCAGCAGCCAATTCCCCGCTAACTATGGCTACACCTTC	CASSQFPANYGYTF
TRBJ2-3	TRBV5-1	NA	TRBD2	TGCGCCAGCAGCCGGGGACTAGCGGAGATTAGCACAGATACGCAGTATTTT	CASSRGLAEISTDTQYF
TRBJ2-5	TRBV2	once	TRBD1	TGTGCCAGCAGTGAAGGTGCAGGGGGCTTGGGAGAGACCCAGTACTTC	CASSEGAGGLGETQYF
TRBJ1-2	TRBV4-1	NA	TRBD1	TGCGCCAGCAGCCCCCGGGACAGGAGTCAATATGGCTACACCTTC	CASSPRDRSQYGYTF
TRBJ1-6	TRBV27	few	NA	TGTGCCAGCAGTTTATCGGTGGGAGGGGGTAATTCACCCCTCCACTTT	CASSLSVGGGNSPLHF
TRBJ1-4	TRBV9	NA	NA	TGTGCCAGCAGCCCCCGACAGTATAGGGATGAAAAACTGTTTTTT	CASSPRQYRDEKLFF
TRBJ1-6	TRBV19	once	TRBD1	TGTGCCAGTAGTATAGATCAAACAGGGGCTGGTAATTCACCCCTCCACTTT	CASSIDQTGAGNSPLHF
TRBJ2-2	TRBV15	NA	NA	TGTGCCACCAGCAGAGTTATAGTCGACGGGGAGCTGTTTTTT	CATSRVIVDGELFF
TRBJ2-5	TRBV6-2/TRBV6-3	NA	NA	TGTGCCAGCAGTCCCCTGTCCGGGAGAACCCAAGAGACCCAGTACTTC	CASSPLSGRTQETQYF
TRBJ2-7	TRBV7-6	NA	NA	TGTGCCAGCAGCTTACAATCCGCGGCTAGAGGATCCTACGAGCAGTACTTC	CASSLQSAARGSYEQYF
TRBJ1-2	TRBV28	NA	TRBD1	TGTGCCAGCAGTTTATGGGACAGGGCTTATGGCTACACCTTC	CASSLWDRAYGYTF
TRBJ1-2	TRBV7-9	NA	TRBD1	TGTGCCAGCACCCCTCAGTCATGGACAGGTTCTGGCTACACCTTC	CASTPQSWTGSGYTF
TRBJ2-7	TRBV20-1	NA	NA	TGCAGTGCTTATCAGGGCTACGAGCAGTACTTC	CSAYQGYEQYF
TRBJ2-1	TRBV7-6	NA	NA	TGTGCCAGCAGCGCCACCGGGACAACCTACAATGAGCAGTTCTTC	CASSATGTTYNEQFF
TRBJ2-1	TRBV5-1	NA	TRBD2	TGCGCCAGCAGCCTGGCCGGGACTAGCGGGAGGTTCGAGTTCTTC	CASSLAGTSGRFEFF
TRBJ2-3	TRBV19	NA	NA	TGTGCCAGTAGTATAGTCCCGAAGGGGAGGAGTACGCAGTATTTT	CASSIVPKGRSTQYF
TRBJ1-1	TRBV27	NA	TRBD1	TGTGCCAGCAGTCCCCGACAGGGATACACTGAAGCTTTCTTT	CASSPRQGYTEAFF
TRBJ2-1	TRBV3-1/TRBV3-2	NA	NA	TGTGCCAGCAGCCAAGATCTGGCCGCCGAGCAGTTCTTC	CASSQDLAAEQFF
TRBJ1-1	TRBV30	NA	NA	TGTGCCTGGAGTGTACCTCCAGGGGCAGGTGAAGCTTTCTTT	CAWSVPPGAGEAFF
TRBJ2-7	TRBV28	many	TRBD2	TGTGCCAGCATCCCTAGCGGGCCCTCCTACGAGCAGTACTTC	CASIPSGPSYEQYF
TRBJ1-1	TRBV20-1	NA	NA	TGCAGTGCTAGAGTCTCTACTGAAGCTTTCTTT	CSARVSTEAFF
TRBJ1-6	TRBV9	NA	NA	TGTGCCAGCAGCGTAGGGGGTAGGGGGAATTTTTCACCCCTCCACTTT	CASSVGGRGNFSPLHF
TRBJ1-4	TRBV19	NA	NA	TGTGCCAGTAGGGATCGGACAGAAAATGAAAAACTGTTTTTT	CASRDRTENEKLFF
TRBJ1-1	TRBV7-2	NA	NA	TGTGCCAGCAGCCAGCAGGCGAACACTGAAGCTTTCTTT	CASSQQANTEAFF
TRBJ1-4	TRBV6-5	few	NA	TGTGCCAGCAGTTACAATCGGGGAAGCGAAAAACTGTTTTTT	CASSYNRGSEKLFF